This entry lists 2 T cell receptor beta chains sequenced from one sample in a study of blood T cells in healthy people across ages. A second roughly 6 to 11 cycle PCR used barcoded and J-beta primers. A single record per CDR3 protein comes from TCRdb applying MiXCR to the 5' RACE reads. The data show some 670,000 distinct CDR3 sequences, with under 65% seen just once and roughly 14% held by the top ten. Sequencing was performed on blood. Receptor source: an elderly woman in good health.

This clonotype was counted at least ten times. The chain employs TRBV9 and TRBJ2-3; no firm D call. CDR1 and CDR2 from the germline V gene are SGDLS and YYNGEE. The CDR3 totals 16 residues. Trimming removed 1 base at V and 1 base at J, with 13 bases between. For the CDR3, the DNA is TGTGCCAGCAGCGTAAATGCGGCCACCCGCACAGATACGCAGTATTTT. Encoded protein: CASSVNAATRTDTQYF.

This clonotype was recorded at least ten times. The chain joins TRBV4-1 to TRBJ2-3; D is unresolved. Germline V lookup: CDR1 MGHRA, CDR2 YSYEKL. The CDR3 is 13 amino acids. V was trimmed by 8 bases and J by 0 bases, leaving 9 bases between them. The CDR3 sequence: CASRVTSTDTQYF. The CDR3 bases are TGCGCCAGCCGCGTGACTAGCACAGATACGCAGTATTTT.